The 19 T cell receptor beta chains given below trace back to one sample, sequenced in a study of chemoradiotherapy in HPV16-positive cancers. Libraries were prepared by immunoSEQ multiplex PCR; TCRdb keeps only in-frame clonotypes and omits some of them. The sample contains roughly 14,000 clones, 65% to 75% of which appear only once. The sample was taken from a patient who underwent chemoradiotherapy. The receptors originated from a human donor with HPV-associated anogenital cancer.

The chain couples TRBV18 to TRBJ2-2, with a tentative D call TRBD2 (6 bases). The CDR3 is 15 amino acids. The germline gives CDR1 KGHSH, CDR2 LQKENI. Between the trimmed V and J ends, which lost 3 bases and 6 bases, there was a span of 14 bases. The CDR3 coding sequence is TGTGCCAGCTCACCTCGGGACCCGGGGGCCGGGGAGCTGTTTTTT. Its translation is CASSPRDPGAGELFF.

This rearrangement joins TRBV29-1 to TRBJ2-5, with 8 bases that match TRBD2. Trimming cost V 6 bases and J 5 bases; bases outside gene matches: 8. The CDR3 has 13 amino acids. The germline V gene encodes CDR1 SQVTM and CDR2 ANQGSEA. The CDR3 DNA is TGCAGCGTGGGGGCGGGAGGAGAGGAGACCCAGTACTTC. Translating it yields CSVGAGGEETQYF.

The V and J genes are TRBV13 and TRBJ1-1, with D unclear. This CDR3 has 13 amino acids. The V end was cut by 4 bases, the J end by 10 bases, with 16 bases between. Germline V gene sequence: CDR1 PRHDT, CDR2 FYEKMQ (reference sequence). The CDR3 region has the DNA TGTGCCAGCAGCTCCCAAACCGTGAAGGTAGCTTTCTTT. Amino acid sequence: CASSSQTVKVAFF. The variable domain in full, completed from reference TRBV13 and TRBJ1-1, reads AAGVIQSPRHLIKEKRETATLKCYPIPRHDTVYWYQQGPGQDPQFLISFYEKMQSDKGSIPDRFSAQQFSDYHSELNMSSLELGDSALYFCASSSQTVKVAFFGQGTRLTVV.

The rearrangement links TRBV6-6 to TRBJ1-2, with D possibly being TRBD1 (6 bases). The germline V gene encodes CDR1 MNHNY and CDR2 SVGAGI (reference sequence). Trimming pared 7 bases from V and 5 bases from J, leaving 11 bases between. The CDR3 is 12 amino acids. The CDR3 sequence is CASTQGQYGYTF. CDR3 coding DNA: TGTGCCAGCACCCAAGGACAGTATGGCTACACCTTC.

Within the sample, this clone is medium-sized (0.01 to 0.1%). V usage is TRBV2 and J usage is TRBJ2-1; perhaps D is TRBD1 or TRBD2 (5 bases each). V lost 11 bases, J lost 3 bases, and 14 bases lay in between. Germline lookup yields CDR1 SNHLY and CDR2 FYNNEI. The CDR3 runs to 13 residues. The CDR3 region has the DNA TGTGCCGGCCGGGGCGGACTCTACAATGAGCAGTTCTTC. Translating it yields CAGRGGLYNEQFF. Combining the CDR3 with reference TRBV2 and TRBJ2-1 gives the whole variable domain EPEVTQTPSHQVTQMGQEVILRCVPISNHLYFYWYRQILGQKVEFLVSFYNNEISEKSEIFDDQFSVERPDGSNFTLKIRSTKLEDSAMYFCAGRGGLYNEQFFGPGTRLTVL.

This chain uses TRBV7-9 with TRBJ2-7; D might be TRBD1 or TRBD2, each matching 5 bases. V shed 2 bases and J shed 9 bases, with 11 bases lying between them. Germline V CDR1 and CDR2: SEHNR, FQNEAQ (reference sequence). CDR3 length equals 12 residues. CDR3 residues: CASSLQGPGQYF. The CDR3, as DNA: TGTGCCAGCAGCTTACAGGGACCCGGGCAGTACTTC. Based on the CDR3 plus reference TRBV7-9 and TRBJ2-7, the full variable domain is DTGVSQNPRHKITKRGQNVTFRCDPISEHNRLYWYRQTLGQGPEFLTYFQNEAQLEKSRLLSDRFSAERPKGSFSTLEIQRTEQGDSAMYLCASSLQGPGQYFGPGTRLTVT.

The chain uses TRBV14 and TRBJ2-1; D not certain. Germline CDR1 and CDR2: SGHDN and FVKESK. This CDR3 is built from 13 residues. Trimming pared 1 base from V and 6 bases from J, leaving 7 bases between. CDR3: CASSQAAINEQFF. CDR3 DNA sequence: TGTGCCAGCAGCCAAGCGGCTATCAATGAGCAGTTCTTC.

The chain recombines TRBV6-1 with TRBJ2-3, with a weak D call TRBD2 (5 bases). CDR3 size: 12 residues. V was shortened by 5 bases and J by 6 bases, with 9 bases between the two germline ends. The V gene's germline CDR1 is MNHNS and CDR2 SASEGT. Here the CDR3 reads CASSPGGDTQYF. Written as DNA, the CDR3 is TGTGCCAGCAGTCCCGGCGGGGATACGCAGTATTTT.

The chain links TRBV20-1 to TRBJ2-1, with D unclear. This CDR3 has 11 amino acids. The V and J ends lost 1 base and 5 bases respectively, with 3 bases between them. The germline V gene has CDR1 DFQATT and CDR2 SNEGSKA (reference sequence). The CDR3 DNA is TGCAGTGCTAGAGGAGACAATGAGCAGTTCTTC. It translates to CSARGDNEQFF.

This chain uses TRBV7-9 with TRBJ1-5; D gene ambiguous. The V gene's germline CDR1 is SEHNR and CDR2 FQNEAQ (reference sequence). V shed 2 bases and J shed 4 bases, with 9 bases lying between them. This CDR3 has 14 residues. The CDR3 reads CASSLMGSNQPQHF. CDR3 coding DNA: TGTGCCAGCAGCTTAATGGGTTCGAATCAGCCCCAGCATTTT.

V usage is TRBV5-1 and J usage is TRBJ2-3; 7 nucleotides agree with TRBD2. The germline V gene encodes CDR1 SGHRS and CDR2 YFSETQ. V lost 2 bases, J lost 2 bases, and 8 bases stayed unmatched. CDR3 size: 16 residues. CDR3 in amino acids: CASSFGASGNTDTQYF. DNA for the CDR3: TGCGCCAGCAGCTTTGGGGCTAGCGGTAACACAGATACGCAGTATTTT.

This clone came up once. This chain joins TRBV10-1 and TRBJ1-1, with 8 bases identical to TRBD1. Germline V gene sequence: CDR1 WNHNN, CDR2 SYGVQD (reference sequence). V lost 2 bases, J lost 3 bases, and 2 bases stayed unmatched. The CDR3 totals 14 residues. CDR3 in amino acids: CASSEGQGYTEAFF. CDR3 coding DNA: TGCGCCAGCAGTGAGGGACAGGGTTACACTGAAGCTTTCTTT.

This clone showed up just a few times. The rearrangement joins TRBV11-3 to TRBJ2-7; unclear D gene. This CDR3 contains 14 residues. Germline values: CDR1 SGHNT, CDR2 YENEEA. Trimming took off 5 bases at V and 0 bases at J, with 11 bases between the two ends. CDR3 sequence: CASSPFFSSYEQYF. For the CDR3, the DNA is TGTGCCAGCAGCCCGTTTTTTAGCTCCTACGAGCAGTACTTC. The full variable domain, completed using reference TRBV11-3 and TRBJ2-7, is EAGVVQSPRYKIIEKKQPVAFWCNPISGHNTLYWYLQNLGQGPELLIRYENEEAVDDSQLPKDRFSAERLKGVDSTLKIQPAELGDSAVYLCASSPFFSSYEQYFGPGTRLTVT.

The CDR3 sequence: CSVAGTSASYEQYF. CDR3 DNA: TGCAGCGTCGCGGGGACTAGCGCTTCCTACGAGCAGTACTTC. The V gene is TRBV29-1, the J gene TRBJ2-7; 10 nucleotides align to TRBD2. V was pared by 6 bases and J by 1 base, with 6 bases of the junction left unmatched. Germline CDR1 SQVTM, CDR2 ANQGSEA. The CDR3 is 14 amino acids.

This clone has more than one count but fewer than ten. The chain combines TRBV2 with TRBJ2-7, with D perhaps TRBD2 (6 bases). The CDR3 totals 14 residues. Germline CDR1 SNHLY, CDR2 FYNNEI. V was cut by 6 bases and J by 0 bases, with 12 bases left in between. In DNA form, the CDR3 reads TGTGCCAGCAGAGGACACGGGAGCTCCTACGAGCAGTACTTC. Translated: CASRGHGSSYEQYF.

In its sample, this clone was seen a few times. CDR3 sequence: CASSFSGSGELFF. For the CDR3, the DNA is TGTGCCAGCAGTTTTAGCGGGAGTGGGGAGCTGTTTTTT. This sequence joins TRBV7-2 and TRBJ2-2; TRBD2 agrees at 9 bases. Germline lookup yields CDR1 SGHTA and CDR2 FQGNSA. The J segment lost 8 bases and the V segment lost 6 bases, leaving 4 bases of the junction unmatched. The CDR3 is 13 residues long. The variable domain in full, with the rest retrieved from reference TRBV7-2 and TRBJ2-2, is GAGVSQSPSNKVTEKGKDVELRCDPISGHTALYWYRQSLGQGLEFLIYFQGNSAPDKSGLPSDRFSAERTGGSVSTLTIQRTQQEDSAVYLCASSFSGSGELFFGEGSRLTVL.

The rearrangement links TRBV11-3 to TRBJ1-1, with D possibly matching TRBD1 (6 bases). Germline CDR1 SGHNT, CDR2 YENEEA. Deletions cut 4 bases from V and 7 bases from J, with 19 bases between. The CDR3 is 15 amino acids. The DNA of the CDR3 is TGTGCCAGCAGCTGGGGGACGGGGGCGCAGGGTGAAGCTTTCTTT. This gives the protein CASSWGTGAQGEAFF.

The chain joins TRBV19 to TRBJ1-4, with D possibly matching TRBD1 (6 bases). The germline V gene has CDR1 LNHDA and CDR2 SQIVND (reference sequence). The CDR3 is made up of 15 amino acids. V was pared by 5 bases and J by 4 bases, with 14 bases between. The CDR3 protein is CASSARGQINEKLFF. CDR3 nucleotide sequence: TGTGCCAGTAGTGCTCGTGGACAGATTAATGAAAAACTGTTTTTT.

This chain uses TRBV11-3 with TRBJ2-1, with 7 bases that match TRBD1. V trimming: 3 bases; J trimming: 5 bases; junction bases outside the gene matches: 7. Germline lookup yields CDR1 SGHNT and CDR2 YENEEA. The CDR3 sequence is 15 residues long. The DNA of the CDR3 is TGTGCCAGCAGCTTTTCAGGGACAGCAAACAATGAGCAGTTCTTC. Its protein is CASSFSGTANNEQFF.